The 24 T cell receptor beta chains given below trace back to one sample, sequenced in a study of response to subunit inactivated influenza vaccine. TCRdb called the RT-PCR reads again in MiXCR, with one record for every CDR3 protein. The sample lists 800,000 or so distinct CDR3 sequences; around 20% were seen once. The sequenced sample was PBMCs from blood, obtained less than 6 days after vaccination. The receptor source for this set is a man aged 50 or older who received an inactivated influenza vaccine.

CDR3 region: CAVAKTVPAYEQYF. Written as DNA, the CDR3 is TGTGCCGTAGCCAAGACAGTCCCGGCCTACGAGCAGTACTTC. The chain uses TRBV10-3 and TRBJ2-7; a weak D match, TRBD1 (5 bases). The V gene lost 11 bases and the J gene lost 2 bases, with 19 bases spanning the gap. The CDR3 covers 14 residues. In germline, CDR1 is ENHRY, CDR2 SYGVKD.

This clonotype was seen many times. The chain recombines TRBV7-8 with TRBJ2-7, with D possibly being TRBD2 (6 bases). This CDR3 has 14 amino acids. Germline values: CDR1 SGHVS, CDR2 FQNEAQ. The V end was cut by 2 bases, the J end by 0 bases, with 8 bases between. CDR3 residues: CASSLRGNSYEQYF. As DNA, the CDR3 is TGTGCCAGCAGCTTACGCGGGAACTCCTACGAGCAGTACTTC.

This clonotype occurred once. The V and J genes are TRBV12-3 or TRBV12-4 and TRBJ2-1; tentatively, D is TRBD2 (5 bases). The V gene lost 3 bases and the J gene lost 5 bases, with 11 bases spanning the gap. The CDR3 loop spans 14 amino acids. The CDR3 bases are TGTGCCAGCAGTTTCTGGCGGGCAGACAATGAGCAGTTCTTC. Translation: CASSFWRADNEQFF.

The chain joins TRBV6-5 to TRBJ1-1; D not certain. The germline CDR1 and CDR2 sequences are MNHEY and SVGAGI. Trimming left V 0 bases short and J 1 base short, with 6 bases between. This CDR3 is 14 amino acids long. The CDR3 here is CASSYSLRNTEAFF. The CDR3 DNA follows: TGTGCCAGCAGTTACTCCCTAAGGAACACTGAAGCTTTCTTT.

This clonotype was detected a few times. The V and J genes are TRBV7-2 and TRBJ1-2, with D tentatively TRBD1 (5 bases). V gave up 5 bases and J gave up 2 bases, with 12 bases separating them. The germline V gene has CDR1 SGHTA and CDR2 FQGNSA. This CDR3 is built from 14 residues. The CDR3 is CASSPRDVNYGYTF. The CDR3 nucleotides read TGTGCCAGCAGCCCCCGGGACGTAAACTATGGCTACACCTTC.

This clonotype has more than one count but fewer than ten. The CDR3 spells CASSYPLAGGPVDEQYF. For the CDR3, the DNA is TGTGCCAGCAGTTACCCCCTAGCGGGGGGGCCTGTCGACGAGCAGTACTTC. The V and J genes are TRBV28 and TRBJ2-7; 12 nucleotides agree with TRBD2. The CDR3 runs 17 residues. CDR1 MDHEN and CDR2 SYDVKM come from the germline V gene. V lost 4 bases and J lost 5; bases outside the gene matches: 12.

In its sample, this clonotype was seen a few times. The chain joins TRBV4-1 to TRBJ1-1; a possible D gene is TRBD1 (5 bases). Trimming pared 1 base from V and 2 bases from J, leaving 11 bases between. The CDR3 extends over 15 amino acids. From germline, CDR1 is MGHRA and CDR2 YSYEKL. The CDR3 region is CASSQVRTLNTEAFF. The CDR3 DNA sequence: TGCGCCAGCAGCCAAGTTCGGACACTTAACACTGAAGCTTTCTTT.

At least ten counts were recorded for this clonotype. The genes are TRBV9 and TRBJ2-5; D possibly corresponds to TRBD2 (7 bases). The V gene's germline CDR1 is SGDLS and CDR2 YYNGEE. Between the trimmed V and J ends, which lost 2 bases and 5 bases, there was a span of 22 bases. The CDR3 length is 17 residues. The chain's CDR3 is CASSVWAGAQLGETQYF. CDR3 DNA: TGTGCCAGCAGCGTCTGGGCGGGGGCCCAGTTGGGGGAGACCCAGTACTTC.

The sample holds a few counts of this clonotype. CDR3 sequence: CASSLWGGGNEKLFF. The CDR3 bases are TGTGCCAGCAGCTTATGGGGGGGCGGCAATGAAAAACTGTTTTTT. The V call is TRBV7-2, the J call TRBJ1-4; weak D call: TRBD1 (6 bases). The CDR3 consists of 15 residues. Trimming took off 2 bases at V and 5 bases at J, with 12 bases between the two ends. The germline V gene encodes CDR1 SGHTA and CDR2 FQGNSA.

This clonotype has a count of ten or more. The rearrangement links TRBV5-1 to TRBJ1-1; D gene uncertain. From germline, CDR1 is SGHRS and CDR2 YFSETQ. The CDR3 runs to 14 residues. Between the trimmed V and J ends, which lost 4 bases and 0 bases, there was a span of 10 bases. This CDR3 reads CASSPRTVNTEAFF. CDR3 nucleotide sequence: TGCGCCAGCAGCCCCAGGACGGTGAACACTGAAGCTTTCTTT.

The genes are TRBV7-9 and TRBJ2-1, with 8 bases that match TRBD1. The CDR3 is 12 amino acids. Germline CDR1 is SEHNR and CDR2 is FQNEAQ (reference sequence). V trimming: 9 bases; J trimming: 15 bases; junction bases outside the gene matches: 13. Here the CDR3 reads CARPSRTGNLFF. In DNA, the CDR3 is TGTGCCAGACCCTCCAGGACAGGGAATCTGTTCTTC.

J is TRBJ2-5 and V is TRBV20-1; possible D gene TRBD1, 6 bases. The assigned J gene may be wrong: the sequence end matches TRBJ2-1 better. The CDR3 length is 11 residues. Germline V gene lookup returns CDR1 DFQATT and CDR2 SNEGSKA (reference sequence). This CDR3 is CSARGTRTQFF. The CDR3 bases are TGCAGTGCTAGGGGGACAAGGACCCAGTTCTTC.

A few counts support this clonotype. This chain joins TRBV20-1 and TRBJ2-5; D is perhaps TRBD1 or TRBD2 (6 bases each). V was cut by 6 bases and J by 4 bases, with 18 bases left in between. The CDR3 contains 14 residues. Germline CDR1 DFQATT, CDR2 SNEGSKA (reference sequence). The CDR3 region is CSAWIGGSRETQYF. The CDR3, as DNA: TGCAGTGCGTGGATAGGGGGGAGCAGAGAGACCCAGTACTTC.

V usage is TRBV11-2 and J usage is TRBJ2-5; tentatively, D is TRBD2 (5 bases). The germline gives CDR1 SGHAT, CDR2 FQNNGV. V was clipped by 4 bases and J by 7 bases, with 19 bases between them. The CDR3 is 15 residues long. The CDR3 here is CASSSPRAAAGTQYF. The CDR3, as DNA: TGTGCCAGCAGCTCCCCTCGCGCGGCGGCGGGGACCCAGTACTTC.

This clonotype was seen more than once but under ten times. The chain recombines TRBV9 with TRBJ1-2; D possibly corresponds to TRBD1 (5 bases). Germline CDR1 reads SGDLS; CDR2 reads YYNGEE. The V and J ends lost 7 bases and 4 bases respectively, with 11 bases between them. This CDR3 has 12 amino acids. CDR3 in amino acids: CASARDFYGYTF. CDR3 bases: TGTGCCAGCGCCCGGGACTTCTATGGCTACACCTTC.

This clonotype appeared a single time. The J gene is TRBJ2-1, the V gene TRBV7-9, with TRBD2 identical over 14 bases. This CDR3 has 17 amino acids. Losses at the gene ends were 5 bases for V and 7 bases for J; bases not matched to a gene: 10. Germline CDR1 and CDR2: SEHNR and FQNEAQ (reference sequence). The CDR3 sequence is CASSPRLTSGGANEQFF. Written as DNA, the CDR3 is TGTGCCAGCAGCCCCCGCTTGACTAGCGGGGGGGCAAATGAGCAGTTCTTC.

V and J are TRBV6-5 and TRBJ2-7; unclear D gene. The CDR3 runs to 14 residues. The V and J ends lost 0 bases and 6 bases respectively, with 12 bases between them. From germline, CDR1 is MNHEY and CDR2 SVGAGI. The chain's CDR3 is CASSYSYNAAEQYF. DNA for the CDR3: TGTGCCAGCAGTTACTCGTACAATGCGGCCGAGCAGTACTTC.

The CDR3 loop reads CATSRESTGGLAGVEETQYF. DNA of the CDR3: TGTGCCACCAGCAGAGAGTCTACAGGGGGACTAGCGGGGGTAGAAGAGACCCAGTACTTC. V gene TRBV15 combines with J gene TRBJ2-5, with 14 bases matching TRBD2. Germline V gene sequence: CDR1 LNHNV, CDR2 YYDKDF (reference sequence). J lost 3 bases, V lost 0 bases, and 12 bases had no gene match. CDR3 size: 20 residues.

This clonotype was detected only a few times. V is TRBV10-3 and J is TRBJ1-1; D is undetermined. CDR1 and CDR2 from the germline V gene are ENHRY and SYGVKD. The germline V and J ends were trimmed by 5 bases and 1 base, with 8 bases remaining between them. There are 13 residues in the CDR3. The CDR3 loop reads CAISPGQNTEAFF. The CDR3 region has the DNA TGTGCCATCAGTCCCGGTCAGAACACTGAAGCTTTCTTT.

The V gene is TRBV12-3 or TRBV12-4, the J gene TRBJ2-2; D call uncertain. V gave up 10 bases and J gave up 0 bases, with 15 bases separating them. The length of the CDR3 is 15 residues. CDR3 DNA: TGTGCCACCAGACGACCGACGACGAACACCGGGGAGCTGTTTTTT. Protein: CATRRPTTNTGELFF.

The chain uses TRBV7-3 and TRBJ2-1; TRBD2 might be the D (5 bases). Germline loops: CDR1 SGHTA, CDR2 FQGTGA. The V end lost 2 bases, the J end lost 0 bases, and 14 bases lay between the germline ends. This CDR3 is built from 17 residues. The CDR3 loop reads CASSLEPAASSYNEQFF. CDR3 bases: TGTGCCAGCAGCTTAGAACCAGCGGCCAGCTCCTACAATGAGCAGTTCTTC.

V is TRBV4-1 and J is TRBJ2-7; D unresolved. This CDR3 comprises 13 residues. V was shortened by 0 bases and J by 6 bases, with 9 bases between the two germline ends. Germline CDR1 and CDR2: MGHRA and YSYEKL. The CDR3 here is CASSQDPVTEQYF. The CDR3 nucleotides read TGCGCCAGCAGCCAAGATCCGGTGACCGAGCAGTACTTC.

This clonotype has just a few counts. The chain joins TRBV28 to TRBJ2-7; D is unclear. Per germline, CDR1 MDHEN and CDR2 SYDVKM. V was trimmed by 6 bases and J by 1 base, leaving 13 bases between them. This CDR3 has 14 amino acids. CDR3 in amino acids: CASSPPARSYEQYF. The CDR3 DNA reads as TGTGCCAGCAGCCCTCCGGCCAGATCCTACGAGCAGTACTTC. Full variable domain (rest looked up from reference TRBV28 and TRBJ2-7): DVKVTQSSRYLVKRTGEKVFLECVQDMDHENMFWYRQDPGLGLRLIYFSYDVKMKEKGDIPEGYSVSREKKERFSLILESASTNQTSMYLCASSPPARSYEQYFGPGTRLTVT.

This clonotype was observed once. This CDR3 reads CASSSQGGSETQYF. CDR3 coding DNA: TGTGCCAGCAGCTCCCAGGGAGGGTCGGAGACCCAGTACTTC. V and J are TRBV7-2 and TRBJ2-5; 7 bases align to TRBD2. V lost 4 bases and J lost 5; bases outside the gene matches: 7. The length of the CDR3 is 14 residues. The germline gives CDR1 SGHTA, CDR2 FQGNSA.